This T cell receptor (beta chain) is drawn from a study of technical replicates of blood from a handful of donors. The CDR3 has 20 residues. Sequencing used immunoSEQ multiplex PCR; TCRdb keeps in-frame clones, though not all of them. Of about 76,000 clones listed, around nine tenths are singletons. The chain links TRBV1 to TRBJ1-2. TRBV1 is tagged as a pseudogene. This TCR was recovered from a human donor in good health. Sequenced: T cells isolated from PBMCs. The CDR3 nucleotides read TGCACCAGCAGCACCCGCCGAGGATCACTCTTACACTATGACAACTATGGCTACACCTTC. Translation: CTSSTRRGSLLHYDNYGYTF.